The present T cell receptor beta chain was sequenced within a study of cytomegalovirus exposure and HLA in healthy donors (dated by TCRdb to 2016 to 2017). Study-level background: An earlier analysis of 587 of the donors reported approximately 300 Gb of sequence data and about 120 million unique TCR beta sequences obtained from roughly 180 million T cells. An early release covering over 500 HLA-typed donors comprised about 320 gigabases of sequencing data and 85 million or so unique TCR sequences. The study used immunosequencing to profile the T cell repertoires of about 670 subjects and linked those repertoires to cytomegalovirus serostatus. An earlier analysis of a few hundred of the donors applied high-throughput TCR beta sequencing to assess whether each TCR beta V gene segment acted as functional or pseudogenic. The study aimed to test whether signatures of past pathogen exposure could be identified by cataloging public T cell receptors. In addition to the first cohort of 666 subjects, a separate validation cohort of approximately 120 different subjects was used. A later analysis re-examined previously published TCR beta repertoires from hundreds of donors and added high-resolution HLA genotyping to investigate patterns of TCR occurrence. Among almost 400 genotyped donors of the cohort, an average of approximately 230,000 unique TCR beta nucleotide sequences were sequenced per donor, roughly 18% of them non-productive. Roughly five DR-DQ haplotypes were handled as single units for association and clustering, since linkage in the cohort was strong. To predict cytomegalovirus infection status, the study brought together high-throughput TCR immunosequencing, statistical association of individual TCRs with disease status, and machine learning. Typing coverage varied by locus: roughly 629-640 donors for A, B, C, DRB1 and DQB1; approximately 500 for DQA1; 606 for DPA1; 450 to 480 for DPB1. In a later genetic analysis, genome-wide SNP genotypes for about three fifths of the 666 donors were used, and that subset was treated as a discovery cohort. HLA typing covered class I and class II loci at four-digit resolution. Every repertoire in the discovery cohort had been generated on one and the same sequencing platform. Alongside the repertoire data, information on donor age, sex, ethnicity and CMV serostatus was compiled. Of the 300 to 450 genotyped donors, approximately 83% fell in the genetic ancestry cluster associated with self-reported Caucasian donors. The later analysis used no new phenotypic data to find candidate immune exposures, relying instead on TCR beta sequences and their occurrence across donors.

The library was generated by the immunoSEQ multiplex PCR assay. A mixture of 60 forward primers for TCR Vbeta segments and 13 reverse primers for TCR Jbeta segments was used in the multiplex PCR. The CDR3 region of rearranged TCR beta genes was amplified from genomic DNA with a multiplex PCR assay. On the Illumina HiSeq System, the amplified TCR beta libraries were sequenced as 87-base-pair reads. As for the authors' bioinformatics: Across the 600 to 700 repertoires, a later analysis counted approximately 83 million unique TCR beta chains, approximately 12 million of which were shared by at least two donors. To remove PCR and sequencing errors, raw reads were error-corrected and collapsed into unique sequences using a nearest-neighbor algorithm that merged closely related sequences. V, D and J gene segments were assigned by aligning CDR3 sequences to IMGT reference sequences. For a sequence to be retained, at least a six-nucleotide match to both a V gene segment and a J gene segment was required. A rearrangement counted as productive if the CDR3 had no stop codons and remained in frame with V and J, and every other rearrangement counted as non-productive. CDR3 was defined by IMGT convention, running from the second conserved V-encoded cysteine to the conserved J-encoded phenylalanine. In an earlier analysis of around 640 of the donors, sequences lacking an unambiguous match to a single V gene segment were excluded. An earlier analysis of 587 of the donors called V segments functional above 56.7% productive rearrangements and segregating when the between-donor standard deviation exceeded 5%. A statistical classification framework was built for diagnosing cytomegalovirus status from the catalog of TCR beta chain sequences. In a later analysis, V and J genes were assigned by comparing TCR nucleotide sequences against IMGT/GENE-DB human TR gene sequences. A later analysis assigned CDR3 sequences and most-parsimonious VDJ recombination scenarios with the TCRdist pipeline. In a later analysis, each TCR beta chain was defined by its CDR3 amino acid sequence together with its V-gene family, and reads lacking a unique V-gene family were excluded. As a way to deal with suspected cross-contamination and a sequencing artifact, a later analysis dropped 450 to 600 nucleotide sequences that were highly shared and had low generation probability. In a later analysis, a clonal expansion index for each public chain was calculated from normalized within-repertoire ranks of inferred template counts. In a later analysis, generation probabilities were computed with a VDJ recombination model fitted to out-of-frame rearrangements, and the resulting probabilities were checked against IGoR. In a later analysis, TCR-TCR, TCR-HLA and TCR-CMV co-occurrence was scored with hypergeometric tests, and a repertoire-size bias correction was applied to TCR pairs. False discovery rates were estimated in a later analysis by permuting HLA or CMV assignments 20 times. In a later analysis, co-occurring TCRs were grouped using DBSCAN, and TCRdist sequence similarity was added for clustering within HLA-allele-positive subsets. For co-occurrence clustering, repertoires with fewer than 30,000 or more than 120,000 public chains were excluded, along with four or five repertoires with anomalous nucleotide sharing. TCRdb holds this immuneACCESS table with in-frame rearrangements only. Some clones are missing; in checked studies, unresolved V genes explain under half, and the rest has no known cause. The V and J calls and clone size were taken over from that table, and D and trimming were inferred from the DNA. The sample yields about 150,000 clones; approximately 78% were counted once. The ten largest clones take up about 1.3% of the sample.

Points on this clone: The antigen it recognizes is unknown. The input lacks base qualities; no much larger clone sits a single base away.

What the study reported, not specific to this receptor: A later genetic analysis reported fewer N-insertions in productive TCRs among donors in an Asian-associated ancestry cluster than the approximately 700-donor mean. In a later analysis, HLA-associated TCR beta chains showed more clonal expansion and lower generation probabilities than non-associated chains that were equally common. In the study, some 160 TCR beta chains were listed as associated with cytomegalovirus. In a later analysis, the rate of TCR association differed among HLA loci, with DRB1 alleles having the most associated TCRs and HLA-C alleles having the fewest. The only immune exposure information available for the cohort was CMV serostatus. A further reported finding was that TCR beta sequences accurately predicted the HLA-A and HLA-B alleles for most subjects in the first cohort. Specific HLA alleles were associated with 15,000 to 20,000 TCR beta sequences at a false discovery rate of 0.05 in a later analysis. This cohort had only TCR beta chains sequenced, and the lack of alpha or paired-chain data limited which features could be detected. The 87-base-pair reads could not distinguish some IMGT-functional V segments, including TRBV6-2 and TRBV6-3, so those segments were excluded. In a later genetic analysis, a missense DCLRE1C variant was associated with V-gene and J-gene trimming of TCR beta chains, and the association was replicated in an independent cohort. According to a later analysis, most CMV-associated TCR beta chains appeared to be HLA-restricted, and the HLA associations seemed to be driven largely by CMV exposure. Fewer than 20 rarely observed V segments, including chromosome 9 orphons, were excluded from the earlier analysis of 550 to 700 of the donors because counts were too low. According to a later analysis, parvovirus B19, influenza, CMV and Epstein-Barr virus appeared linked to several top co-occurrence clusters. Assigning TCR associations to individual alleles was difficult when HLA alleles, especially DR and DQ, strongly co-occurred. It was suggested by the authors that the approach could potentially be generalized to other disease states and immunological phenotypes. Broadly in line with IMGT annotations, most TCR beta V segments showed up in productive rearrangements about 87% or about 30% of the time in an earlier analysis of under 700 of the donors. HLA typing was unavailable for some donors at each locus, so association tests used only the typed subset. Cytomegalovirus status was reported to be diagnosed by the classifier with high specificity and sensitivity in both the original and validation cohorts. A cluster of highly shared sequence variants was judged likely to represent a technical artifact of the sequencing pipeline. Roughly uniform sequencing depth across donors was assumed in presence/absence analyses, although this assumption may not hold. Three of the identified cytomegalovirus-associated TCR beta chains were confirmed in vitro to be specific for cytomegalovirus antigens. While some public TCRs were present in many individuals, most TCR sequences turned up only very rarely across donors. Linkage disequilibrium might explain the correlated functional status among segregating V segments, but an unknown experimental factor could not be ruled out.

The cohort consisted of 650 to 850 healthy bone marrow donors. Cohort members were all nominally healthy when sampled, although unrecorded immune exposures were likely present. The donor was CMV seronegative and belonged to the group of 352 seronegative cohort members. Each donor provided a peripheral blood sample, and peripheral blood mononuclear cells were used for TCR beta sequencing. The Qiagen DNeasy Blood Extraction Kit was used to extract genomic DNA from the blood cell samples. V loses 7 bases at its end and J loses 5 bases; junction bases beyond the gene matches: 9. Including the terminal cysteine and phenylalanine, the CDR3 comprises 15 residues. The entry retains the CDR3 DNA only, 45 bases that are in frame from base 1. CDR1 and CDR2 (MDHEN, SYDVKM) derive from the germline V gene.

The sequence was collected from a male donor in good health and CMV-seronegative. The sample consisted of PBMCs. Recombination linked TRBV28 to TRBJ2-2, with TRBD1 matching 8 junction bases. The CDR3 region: CASITQGARTGELFF. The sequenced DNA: TGTGCCAGCATCACTCAGGGGGCGCGAACCGGGGAGCTGTTTTTT.